This T cell receptor (beta chain) was profiled in a study of cytomegalovirus exposure and HLA in healthy donors. Researchers ran the PCR with 60 Vbeta and 13 Jbeta primers. The method was immunoSEQ multiplex PCR; TCRdb's version includes in-frame clones alone and lacks a portion of them. This table has some 200,000 clones, roughly three quarters appearing once. As for this clone: Its antigen remains unknown.

Whole-study results and caveats: About 87% or about 30% of the time was how often most TCR beta V segments were productive, according to an earlier analysis.

Trimming stripped 0 bases from V and 4 bases from J, with 11 bases between. The germline V gene has CDR1 SGDLS and CDR2 YYNGEE. This CDR3 region has 15 residues. The specimen sequenced was PBMCs. The J gene is TRBJ2-1, the V gene TRBV9; possibly TRBD1 for D (6 bases). This TCR came from a male donor in good health and CMV-seropositive. The CDR3: CASSVAGTLYNEQFF. The CDR3 DNA sequence: TGTGCCAGCAGCGTAGCCGGGACACTTTACAATGAGCAGTTCTTC. The entire variable domain, with the rest obtained from reference TRBV9 and TRBJ2-1, is as follows: DSGVTQTPKHLITATGQRVTLRCSPRSGDLSVYWYQQSLDQGLQFLIQYYNGEERAKGNILERFSAQQFPDLHSELNLSSLELGDSALYFCASSVAGTLYNEQFFGPGTRLTVL.